The 5 T cell receptor beta chains below all came from one sample that was sequenced in a study of blood T cell repertoires in COVID-19. TCRdb keeps only in-frame clones here, not all; method: immunoSEQ multiplex PCR. The sample includes about 240,000 clones, just under 85% seen only once; the top ten take about 4%. The specimen was peripheral blood. These receptors all come from a man aged 50 to 59 with acute or convalescent COVID-19.

This clone was picked up one time. The chain carries TRBV6-5 and TRBJ2-1; weak D call: TRBD1 (5 bases). This CDR3 spans 15 amino acids. CDR1 is MNHEY and CDR2 is SVGAGI in the germline V gene. Trimming pared 8 bases from V and 0 bases from J, leaving 14 bases between. Written as DNA, the CDR3 is TGTGCCAGCGGAGTACAGGAGAGCTCCTACAATGAGCAGTTCTTC. The encoded protein is CASGVQESSYNEQFF.

The chain employs TRBV2 and TRBJ1-1; the match to TRBD1 covers 7 bases. The CDR3 has 13 residues. Germline CDR1 is SNHLY and CDR2 is FYNNEI. V shed 7 bases, J shed 3 bases, and the junction held 5 bases outside the gene matches. The CDR3 spells CASTEQGDTEAFF. The CDR3 nucleotides read TGTGCCAGCACCGAGCAGGGGGACACTGAAGCTTTCTTT.

The rearrangement joins TRBV28 to TRBJ1-4; D possibly corresponds to TRBD1 (6 bases). This CDR3 region has 14 residues. V lost 3 bases and J 4 bases, leaving 9 bases between the germline ends. Germline CDR1 is MDHEN and CDR2 is SYDVKM. The CDR3 protein is CASSFDRFNEKLFF. The CDR3 nucleotides read TGTGCCAGCAGTTTTGACAGGTTTAATGAAAAACTGTTTTTT.

The V gene is TRBV11-3, the J gene TRBJ1-6; TRBD1 matches at 7 bases. This CDR3 has 14 residues. J gave up 0 bases and V 9 bases, and 2 bases lay outside the gene matches. Germline CDR1 is SGHNT and CDR2 is YENEEA. CDR3 loop: CASGDSSYNSPLHF. In DNA form, the CDR3 reads TGTGCCAGTGGGGACAGCTCCTATAATTCACCCCTCCACTTT.

The chain is built from TRBV5-1 and TRBJ2-7; 7 bases map to TRBD2. The V gene's germline CDR1 is SGHRS and CDR2 YFSETQ. J was trimmed by 5 bases and V by 5 bases; bases with no gene match: 4. This CDR3 spans 12 amino acids. The CDR3 DNA reads TGCGCCAGCAGGTGGGAGGGGCACGAGCAGTACTTC. The encoded protein is CASRWEGHEQYF.